This T cell receptor (beta chain) was recovered during a study of blood T cells in healthy people across ages. A second PCR, run for roughly 7 to 12 cycles, used a sample-barcoded 5' primer plus a J-beta primer mix. One entry per CDR3 protein results from TCRdb running MiXCR on the 5' RACE reads. This table holds over 600,000 distinct CDR3 sequences, over 20% found once. This CDR3 is built from 13 residues. Germline V gene lookup returns CDR1 MDHEN and CDR2 SYDVKM. V lost 5 bases and J 4 bases, leaving 11 bases between the germline ends. V and J are TRBV28 and TRBJ2-5; perhaps TRBD1 as D (6 bases). Sequenced sample: blood. The sequence derives from an older man in good health. This CDR3 is CASSAPDRETQYF. Here the CDR3 DNA reads TGTGCCAGCAGTGCCCCGGACAGAGAGACCCAGTACTTC.